This TCR beta chain derives from a study of blood T cell repertoires in COVID-19. At the level of the study: The United States, Italy and Spain were the sources of the acute and convalescent COVID-19 samples. Nucleic acid was either cDNA or gDNA, and it came from T cells, B-cell-depleted T cells, or PBMCs.

Original data processing: Estimates of nucleated cell counts were drawn from the amplification of reference gene primers. Measured with immunoSEQ multiplex PCR; TCRdb has only the in-frame clones, and not every one. V, J and clone size were drawn from that table, and D and trimming were deduced from the DNA. The table lists tens of thousands of clones, around 83% of them singletons. The sequence came from a human donor in a cohort sampled during active or convalescent COVID-19. The sequencing sample was made of peripheral blood.

The CDR3 DNA reads as TGTGCCTGGAGTGTAGGGAGCATTCAGTACTTC. Protein product: CAWSVGSIQYF. The gene calls are TRBV30 and TRBJ2-4; D perhaps matches TRBD2 (5 bases). The germline V gene encodes CDR1 GTSNPN and CDR2 SVGIG (reference sequence). Trimming removed 0 bases from V and 9 bases from J, with 6 bases in between. This CDR3 spans 11 amino acids.